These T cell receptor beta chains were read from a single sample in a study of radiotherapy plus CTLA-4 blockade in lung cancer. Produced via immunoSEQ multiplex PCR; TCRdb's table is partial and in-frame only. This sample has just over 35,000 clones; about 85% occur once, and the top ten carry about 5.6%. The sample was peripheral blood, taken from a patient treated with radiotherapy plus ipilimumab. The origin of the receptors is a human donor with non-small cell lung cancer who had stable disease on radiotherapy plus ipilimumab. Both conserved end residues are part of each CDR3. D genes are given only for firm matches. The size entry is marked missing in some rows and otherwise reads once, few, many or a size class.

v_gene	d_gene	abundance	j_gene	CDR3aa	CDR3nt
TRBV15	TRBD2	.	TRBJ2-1	CATSRDLAGRYNEQFF	TGTGCCACCAGCAGAGACCTAGCGGGTCGCTACAATGAGCAGTTCTTC
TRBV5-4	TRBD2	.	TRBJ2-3	CATYELAGEPTDTQYF	TGTGCCACCTATGAACTAGCGGGAGAACCCACAGATACGCAGTATTTT
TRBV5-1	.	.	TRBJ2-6	CASSLDSVSSGANVLTF	TGCGCCAGCAGCCTCGACAGCGTTAGCTCTGGGGCCAACGTCCTGACTTTC
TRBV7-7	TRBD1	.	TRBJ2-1	CASSSYDRDNNEQFF	TGTGCCAGCAGCTCTTATGACAGGGATAACAATGAGCAGTTCTTC
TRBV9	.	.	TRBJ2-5	CASSVGYGGGGETQYF	TGTGCCAGCAGCGTAGGTTACGGGGGCGGGGGAGAGACCCAGTACTTC
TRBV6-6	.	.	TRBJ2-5	CASRTALQETQYF	TGTGCCAGCAGGACAGCTCTCCAAGAGACCCAGTACTTC
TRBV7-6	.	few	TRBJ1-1	CASSLDLNTEAFF	TGTGCCAGCAGCTTAGACCTAAACACTGAAGCTTTCTTT
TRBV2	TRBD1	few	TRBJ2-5	CASSEGGQTQETQYF	TGTGCCAGCAGTGAAGGGGGACAGACCCAAGAGACCCAGTACTTC
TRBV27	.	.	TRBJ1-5	CASWPGGGLLIGSNQPQHF	TGTGCCAGCTGGCCCGGGGGGGGACTTTTAATTGGTAGCAATCAGCCCCAGCATTTT
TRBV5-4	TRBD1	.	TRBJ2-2	CASRDQGVITGELFF	TGTGCCAGCAGAGATCAGGGGGTTATCACCGGGGAGCTGTTTTTT
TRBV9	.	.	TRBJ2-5	CASSVAEGGRETQYF	TGTGCCAGCAGCGTAGCCGAGGGGGGGAGAGAGACCCAGTACTTC
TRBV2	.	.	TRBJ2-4	CASSEAYAGAAQYF	TGTGCCAGCAGTGAAGCCTATGCGGGCGCGGCTCAGTACTTC
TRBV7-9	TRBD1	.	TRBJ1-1	CASSLDRVTTEAFF	TGTGCCAGCAGCCTCGACAGGGTAACCACTGAAGCTTTCTTT
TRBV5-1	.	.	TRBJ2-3	CASSLGTASTDTQYF	TGCGCCAGCAGCTTGGGGACTGCTAGCACAGATACGCAGTATTTT
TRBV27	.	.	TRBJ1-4	CASSFSGTGGEKLFF	TGTGCCAGCAGTTTTTCAGGGACGGGGGGTGAAAAACTGTTTTTT
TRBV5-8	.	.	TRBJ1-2	CASSLDREKYNYGYTF	TGTGCCAGCAGCTTAGATCGGGAGAAGTATAACTATGGCTACACCTTC
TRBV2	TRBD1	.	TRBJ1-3	CASSNDRVFRNTIYF	TGTGCCAGCAGCAATGACAGGGTTTTCAGAAACACCATATATTTT
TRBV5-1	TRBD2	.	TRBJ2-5	CASSLEGLAGETQYF	TGCGCCAGCAGCTTGGAGGGGCTAGCGGGAGAGACCCAGTACTTC
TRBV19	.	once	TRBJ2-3	CASSIMITSTDTQYF	TGTGCCAGTAGTATAATGATAACTAGCACAGATACGCAGTATTTT
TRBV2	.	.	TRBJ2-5	CASSLDNLYQETQYF	TGTGCCAGCTCGCTTGACAATCTGTACCAAGAGACCCAGTACTTC
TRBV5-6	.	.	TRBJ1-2	CASSLPVGYTF	TGTGCCAGCAGCCTCCCGGTTGGCTACACCTTC
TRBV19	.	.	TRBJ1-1	CASSSQVNTEAFF	TGTGCCAGTAGTTCTCAGGTGAACACTGAAGCTTTCTTT
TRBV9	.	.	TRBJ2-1	CASSVGGSNEQFF	TGTGCCAGCAGCGTCGGGGGAAGCAATGAGCAGTTCTTC
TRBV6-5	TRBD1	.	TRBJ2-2	CASSWGQENTGELFF	TGTGCCAGCAGTTGGGGACAGGAGAACACCGGGGAGCTGTTTTTT
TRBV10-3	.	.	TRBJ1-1	CAISEGQGIEYTEAFF	TGTGCCATCAGTGAGGGGCAGGGGATAGAGTACACTGAAGCTTTCTTT
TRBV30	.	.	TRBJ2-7	CAWSGDIPASYEQYF	TGTGCCTGGAGTGGGGACATCCCCGCCTCCTACGAGCAGTACTTC
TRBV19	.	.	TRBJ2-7	CASSILSQGPSYEQYF	TGTGCCAGTAGTATTCTTTCACAGGGTCCTTCCTACGAGCAGTACTTC
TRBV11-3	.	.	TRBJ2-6	CASSLGRAAGANVLTF	TGTGCCAGCAGCTTAGGGAGGGCGGCTGGGGCCAACGTCCTGACTTTC
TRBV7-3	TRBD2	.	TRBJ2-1	CASSSLPTSGRPSSYNEQFF	TGTGCCAGCAGCTCCCTCCCTACTAGCGGGAGACCGAGCTCCTACAATGAGCAGTTCTTC
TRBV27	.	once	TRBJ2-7	CASSPLAPLAGGEQYF	TGTGCCAGCAGTCCCCTAGCGCCACTCGCAGGGGGAGAGCAGTACTTC
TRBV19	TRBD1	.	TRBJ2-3	CASQDRGSSTDTQYF	TGTGCCAGTCAGGACAGGGGATCTAGCACAGATACGCAGTATTTT
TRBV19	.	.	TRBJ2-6	CASSPKTGGSGANVLTF	TGTGCCAGTAGTCCGAAGACAGGCGGCTCTGGGGCCAACGTCCTGACTTTC
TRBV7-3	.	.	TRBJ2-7	CASSSQGTTEQYF	TGTGCCAGCAGCTCGCAGGGGACTACCGAGCAGTACTTC
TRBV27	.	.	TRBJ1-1	CASSFGMNTEAFF	TGTGCCAGCAGTTTCGGTATGAACACTGAAGCTTTCTTT
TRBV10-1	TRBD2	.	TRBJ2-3	CASSEAGLAGTDTQYF	TGCGCCAGCAGTGAGGCCGGACTAGCTGGCACAGATACGCAGTATTTT
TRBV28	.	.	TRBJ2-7	CASKAAGLDEQYF	TGTGCCAGCAAGGCGGCAGGGTTAGACGAGCAGTACTTC
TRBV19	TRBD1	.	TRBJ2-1	CASGQEIPQFF	TGTGCCAGCGGACAGGAGATACCCCAGTTCTTC
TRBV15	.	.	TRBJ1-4	CATPRQINEKLFF	TGTGCCACCCCTCGACAGATTAATGAAAAACTGTTTTTT
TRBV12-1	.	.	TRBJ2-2	CASSFGLRGHATGELFF	TGTGCCAGCAGCTTTGGGTTGAGGGGGCACGCCACCGGGGAGCTGTTTTTT
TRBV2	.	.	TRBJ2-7	CASSEALRGLSTYEQYF	TGTGCCAGCAGTGAAGCGCTTCGGGGTTTAAGTACCTACGAGCAGTACTTC
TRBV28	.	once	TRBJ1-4	CASSLTGRTNEKLFF	TGTGCCAGCAGTTTAACAGGTCGAACTAATGAAAAACTGTTTTTT
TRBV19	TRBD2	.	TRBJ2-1	CASSIGWREGQVEQFF	TGTGCCAGTAGTATAGGCTGGCGGGAGGGCCAGGTTGAGCAGTTCTTC
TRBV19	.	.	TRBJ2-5	CASSIGTGVGETQYF	TGTGCCAGTAGTATAGGAACGGGAGTAGGGGAGACCCAGTACTTC
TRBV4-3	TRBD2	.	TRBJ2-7	CASSQDPPSGRTEQYF	TGCGCCAGCAGCCAAGATCCGCCTAGCGGGAGAACGGAGCAGTACTTC
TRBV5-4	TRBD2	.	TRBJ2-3	CASSPGTSVSPDTQYF	TGTGCCAGCAGCCCCGGGACTAGCGTCTCTCCAGATACGCAGTATTTT
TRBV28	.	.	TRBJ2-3	CASSFPGGGTDTQYF	TGTGCCAGCAGTTTTCCCGGCGGGGGCACAGATACGCAGTATTTT
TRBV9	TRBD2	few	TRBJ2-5	CASSPSGRGETQYF	TGTGCCAGCAGCCCTAGCGGGAGGGGAGAGACCCAGTACTTC
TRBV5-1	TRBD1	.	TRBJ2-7	CASSKRTGGSGSYEQYF	TGCGCCAGCAGCAAAAGGACAGGGGGCAGCGGGAGTTACGAGCAGTACTTC
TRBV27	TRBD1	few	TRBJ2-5	CASSNRGWETQYF	TGTGCCAGCAGCAACAGGGGGTGGGAGACCCAGTACTTC
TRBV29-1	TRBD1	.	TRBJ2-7	CSVTFGQGRSYEQYF	TGCAGCGTTACATTCGGACAGGGGAGATCCTACGAGCAGTACTTC
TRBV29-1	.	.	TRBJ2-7	CSVGATASYEQYF	TGCAGCGTTGGTGCGACAGCCTCCTACGAGCAGTACTTC
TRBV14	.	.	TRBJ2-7	CASSVSGHIVYEQYF	TGTGCCAGCAGCGTCAGCGGCCACATTGTATACGAGCAGTACTTC
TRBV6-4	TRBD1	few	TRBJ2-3	CASSDTTGGADTQYF	TGTGCCAGCAGTGACACGACAGGGGGAGCAGATACGCAGTATTTT